This T cell receptor (beta chain) is from a study of cytomegalovirus exposure and HLA in healthy donors. As for the study in general: Most genotyped donors, 65% to 85% of more than 300, had Caucasian-associated genetic ancestry.

Findings of the study overall: Several top significant clusters appeared, in a later analysis, to be linked to common viral pathogens.

The PCR was carried out with 60 Vbeta primers and 13 Jbeta primers. Some clones are missing from TCRdb's copy, which holds only in-frame ones; the method was immunoSEQ multiplex PCR. Here the sample spans fewer than 90,000 clones, 70% being singletons. A word on this clone: Antigen unknown.

The TCR originated in a woman in her forties or fifties in good health and CMV-seropositive. The sample was PBMCs.

The CDR3 sequence is CAWSVRGNRGRWTGELFF. DNA of the CDR3: TGTGCCTGGAGTGTACGGGGAAACAGGGGGCGATGGACCGGGGAGCTGTTTTTT. The chain employs TRBV30 and TRBJ2-2, with 9 bases fitting TRBD1. Germline CDR1 reads GTSNPN; CDR2 reads SVGIG (reference sequence). V dropped 0 bases and J dropped 5; count of bases not matched to a gene: 13. The CDR3 is made up of 18 amino acids.